These 16 T cell receptor beta chains were sequenced from one sample in a study of Tregs in tolerant kidney transplant recipients. TCRdb keeps only in-frame clones here, not all; method: immunoSEQ multiplex PCR. The sample contains tens of thousands of clones, over 85% of which appear only once. The sequenced sample consisted of CD8+ T cells from blood. The receptor source for this set is a human donor in good health.

This sequence joins TRBV7-6 and TRBJ2-1, with D perhaps being TRBD1 or TRBD2 (6 bases each). The CDR3 length is 17 residues. Germline values: CDR1 SGHVS, CDR2 FNYEAQ. V gave up 3 bases and J gave up 8 bases, with 23 bases separating them. CDR3 bases: TGTGCCAGCAGCTTGGACGGGGGCAGTATTTGGAGGGATGAGCAGTTCTTC. Amino acids: CASSLDGGSIWRDEQFF.

The chain is built from TRBV27 and TRBJ2-7, with D unresolved. The CDR3 consists of 13 residues. From germline, CDR1 is MNHEY and CDR2 SMNVEV (reference sequence). Trimming stripped 5 bases from V and 6 bases from J, with 14 bases between. The CDR3, as DNA: TGTGCCAGCAGTCCTCTGGGGATCGGCGAGCAGTACTTC. It yields the protein CASSPLGIGEQYF.

This sequence joins TRBV27 and TRBJ2-3; D gene uncertain. Trimming removed 9 bases at V and 0 bases at J, with 16 bases between. CDR3 length: 15 amino acids. The germline V gene has CDR1 MNHEY and CDR2 SMNVEV (reference sequence). CDR3 in amino acids: CASASAIGSTDTQYF. The CDR3 DNA sequence: TGTGCCAGTGCTTCGGCCATCGGGAGCACAGATACGCAGTATTTT.

The chain joins TRBV6-1 to TRBJ2-7; D is perhaps TRBD1 or TRBD2 (5 bases each). The germline gives CDR1 MNHNS, CDR2 SASEGT. Trimming cost V 1 base and J 0 bases, with 13 bases left between them. The CDR3 has 16 amino acids. The CDR3 protein is CASSEEIGTASYEQYF. The CDR3 DNA reads as TGTGCCAGCAGTGAAGAGATCGGGACCGCCTCCTACGAGCAGTACTTC.

The chain uses TRBV2 and TRBJ1-2, with D possibly matching TRBD1 (5 bases). Germline CDR1 is SNHLY and CDR2 is FYNNEI. Trimming left V 10 bases short and J 7 bases short, with 19 bases between. The length of the CDR3 is 13 residues. CDR3 sequence (DNA): TGTGCCACCGCAAATCCGGGGGTGAGTGGCTACACCTTC. The encoded protein is CATANPGVSGYTF.

The chain joins TRBV9 to TRBJ2-1; D is perhaps TRBD2 (5 bases). V lost 2 bases, J lost 8 bases, and 8 bases lay in between. Germline V gives CDR1 SGDLS, CDR2 YYNGEE. The CDR3 consists of 12 residues. CDR3 protein: CASSVGNYEQFF. The CDR3 nucleotides read TGTGCCAGCAGCGTCGGGAACTATGAGCAGTTCTTC.

The rearrangement joins TRBV27 to TRBJ2-3, with D uncertain. With 1 base removed from V and 2 bases from J, the gap between germline ends came to 13 bases. The CDR3 is 16 residues long. Germline CDR1 is MNHEY and CDR2 is SMNVEV (reference sequence). CDR3 loop: CASSLLGGSNTDTQYF. CDR3 nucleotides: TGTGCCAGCAGTTTATTAGGCGGATCAAACACAGATACGCAGTATTTT.

The chain joins TRBV12-5 to TRBJ2-5; D not resolved. The ends were cut back, 2 bases at V and 3 bases at J, with 7 bases in the middle. This CDR3 comprises 13 residues. Germline CDR1 LGHNT, CDR2 FRNRAP. The CDR3 here is CASGLKHKETQYF. DNA for the CDR3: TGTGCTAGTGGTTTGAAACATAAAGAGACCCAGTACTTC.

The chain recombines TRBV30 with TRBJ2-3; TRBD2 is a possible D gene (6 bases). The CDR3 has 14 amino acids. Germline CDR1 is GTSNPN and CDR2 is SVGIG (reference sequence). Trimming took off 4 bases at V and 6 bases at J, with 17 bases between the two ends. The CDR3 loop reads CAWKVRGMWDTQYF. The CDR3 nucleotides are TGTGCCTGGAAAGTTCGCGGGATGTGGGATACGCAGTATTTT.

The sample holds a few counts of this clone. The genes are TRBV6-5 and TRBJ2-7; 9 bases agree with TRBD1. CDR1 and CDR2 (germline): MNHEY, SVGAGI. CDR3 length: 16 residues. The V segment lost 4 bases and the J segment 7 bases; nucleotides outside the gene matches: 14. CDR3 DNA: TGTGCCAGCAGTTCCTTCCGACAGGGGGAGTTGGGAGAGCAGTACTTC. This translates into CASSSFRQGELGEQYF.

V and J are TRBV5-5 and TRBJ2-7; D may be TRBD1 or TRBD2 (5 bases each). Germline loops: CDR1 SGHKS, CDR2 YYEKEE (reference sequence). Between the trimmed V and J ends, which lost 0 bases and 4 bases, there was a span of 17 bases. The length of the CDR3 is 16 residues. The CDR3 loop reads CASSLGASGRTYEQYF. CDR3 DNA: TGTGCCAGCAGCTTGGGGGCCTCGGGACGGACGTACGAGCAGTACTTC.

This chain connects TRBV5-4 to TRBJ2-1; 12 bases fit TRBD1. Germline V lookup: CDR1 SGHNT, CDR2 YYREEE (reference sequence). The CDR3 runs to 15 residues. V lost 5 bases, J lost 8 bases, and 8 bases stayed unmatched. The CDR3 bases are TGTGCCAGCAGGGCCGGGACAGGGGGCATAGATGAGCAGTTCTTC. Translation gives CASRAGTGGIDEQFF. Together with reference TRBV5-4 and TRBJ2-1, the CDR3 gives the full variable domain: ETGVTQSPTHLIKTRGQQVTLRCSSQSGHNTVSWYQQALGQGPQFIFQYYREEENGRGNFPPRFSGLQFPNYSSELNVNALELDDSALYLCASRAGTGGIDEQFFGPGTRLTVL.

The V call is TRBV27, the J call TRBJ2-7; weak D call: TRBD1 (6 bases). V shed 8 bases and J shed 2 bases, with 10 bases lying between them. CDR1 is MNHEY, CDR2 SMNVEV, per germline (reference sequence). The CDR3 runs to 12 residues. The CDR3 DNA follows: TGTGCCAGCGGCCGACAGGCCTACGAGCAGTACTTC. Translated, it gives CASGRQAYEQYF.

This clone was recorded once. The rearrangement links TRBV27 to TRBJ2-7; 7 nucleotides agree with TRBD1. Trimming cost V 3 bases and J 2 bases; bases outside gene matches: 4. This CDR3 region has 14 residues. From germline, CDR1 is MNHEY and CDR2 SMNVEV (reference sequence). Written as DNA, the CDR3 is TGTGCCAGCAGTTTGACGACAGGGACCTACGAGCAGTACTTC. It translates to CASSLTTGTYEQYF.

V gene TRBV21-1 combines with J gene TRBJ1-1. TRBV21-1 constitutes a pseudogene. CDR3 length: 10 residues. DNA of the CDR3: TGTGCCGGCCCCCACCCTATAACTTTCTTT. Its translation: CAGPHPITFF.

The rearrangement joins TRBV7-9 to TRBJ1-2, with TRBD1 matching 11 bases. Germline V gene lookup returns CDR1 SEHNR and CDR2 FQNEAQ (reference sequence). V dropped 4 bases and J dropped 4; count of bases not matched to a gene: 8. The CDR3 loop spans 16 amino acids. The CDR3 spells CASSSGTGGRSYGYTF. The CDR3 DNA reads TGTGCCAGCAGCTCCGGGACAGGGGGAAGGTCCTATGGCTACACCTTC.